A single sample gave rise to the 20 T cell receptor beta chains below, sequenced in a study of radiation and T cells in renal cell carcinoma. Regarding time point: blood 4 weeks post-SBRT, at nephrectomy. Treatment denoted: 15 Gy SBRT to primary tumor, nephrectomy 4 weeks later. Repertoires were generated with immunoSEQ multiplex PCR, while TCRdb's copy carries only in-frame clones and drops some. The repertoire includes around 99,000 clones, 84% of them detected once, and approximately 7.7% sits in the top ten. The sequencing used blood, collected from a patient whose treatment included radiotherapy and nephrectomy. These receptors were obtained from a man in his sixties with renal cell carcinoma.

The genes are TRBV28 and TRBJ2-7; 11 positions agree with TRBD1. Germline trimming cut 4 bases from V and 2 bases from J; bases unmatched to any gene: 4. In germline, CDR1 is MDHEN, CDR2 SYDVKM. This CDR3 comprises 15 residues. This CDR3 is CASSSRDRGAYEQYF. The CDR3 DNA reads as TGTGCCAGCAGTTCCCGGGACAGGGGGGCCTACGAGCAGTACTTC.

The chain has TRBV6-6 and TRBJ1-5; D unresolved. The CDR3 has 14 residues. Germline CDR1 reads MNHNY; CDR2 reads SVGAGI (reference sequence). The V end was cut by 0 bases, the J end by 6 bases, with 9 bases between. The CDR3 region is CASSYSRYRQPQHF. Written as DNA, the CDR3 is TGTGCCAGCAGTTACTCGAGGTATCGTCAGCCCCAGCATTTT.

The chain uses TRBV27 and TRBJ2-1; 9 positions agree with TRBD2. This CDR3 is built from 16 residues. With 2 bases clipped from V and 2 bases from J, the junction kept 4 bases outside the gene matches. Germline V lookup: CDR1 MNHEY, CDR2 SMNVEV (reference sequence). CDR3 protein: CASSLGASGAYNEQFF. The CDR3 DNA reads TGTGCCAGCAGTTTAGGGGCTAGCGGGGCCTACAATGAGCAGTTCTTC.

The V gene is TRBV20-1, the J gene TRBJ2-7, with D possibly TRBD2 on 6 matching bases. This CDR3 has 11 residues. The germline gives CDR1 DFQATT, CDR2 SNEGSKA (reference sequence). Trimming removed 2 bases at V and 6 bases at J, with 8 bases between. This CDR3 reads CSARRGGEQYF. For the CDR3, the DNA is TGCAGTGCTAGAAGGGGAGGCGAGCAGTACTTC.

This clone appeared a few times. The chain carries TRBV4-1 and TRBJ1-1; D uncertain. Between the trimmed V and J ends, which lost 3 bases and 1 base, there was a span of 3 bases. The CDR3 totals 12 residues. CDR1 MGHRA and CDR2 YSYEKL come from the germline V gene. The CDR3 coding sequence is TGCGCCAGCAGCCAGTCGAACACTGAAGCTTTCTTT. Translating gives CASSQSNTEAFF.

This chain links TRBV27 with TRBJ2-7, with D perhaps TRBD2 (6 bases). The germline gives CDR1 MNHEY, CDR2 SMNVEV (reference sequence). The CDR3 has 13 amino acids. V lost 5 bases and J 6 bases, leaving 14 bases between the germline ends. This CDR3 is CASSRRGGAEQYF. DNA for the CDR3: TGTGCCAGCAGTCGGAGGGGAGGAGCCGAGCAGTACTTC.

The count of this clone is one. The genes are TRBV5-1 and TRBJ1-3; D ambiguous. Germline V lookup: CDR1 SGHRS, CDR2 YFSETQ. V gave up 4 bases and J gave up 0 bases, with 14 bases separating them. This CDR3 is 16 amino acids long. The CDR3 reads CASSDRVLSSGNTIYF. CDR3 nucleotide sequence: TGCGCCAGCAGCGATCGGGTCCTTTCCTCTGGAAACACCATATATTTT. The full variable domain, with the rest looked up from reference TRBV5-1 and TRBJ1-3, is KAGVTQTPRYLIKTRGQQVTLSCSPISGHRSVSWYQQTPGQGLQFLFEYFSETQRNKGNFPGRFSGRQFSNSRSEMNVSTLELGDSALYLCASSDRVLSSGNTIYFGEGSWLTVV.

V is TRBV28 and J is TRBJ1-4, with D tentatively TRBD1 (5 bases). The CDR3 has 18 residues. CDR1 is MDHEN, CDR2 SYDVKM, per germline. V was cut by 7 bases and J by 0 bases, with 21 bases left in between. In nucleotides, the CDR3 is TGTGCCAGCACCTTACCTCTGGGGCGGAACCCAACTAATGAAAAACTGTTTTTT. Translating gives CASTLPLGRNPTNEKLFF.

The CDR3 bases are TGTGCCAGCCAGCAGGGTCGGGAGGCGGAACAGTTCTTC. Translating gives CASQQGREAEQFF. The V and J genes are TRBV2 and TRBJ2-1; 7 nucleotides align to TRBD2. CDR3 length: 13 amino acids. Trimming cost V 8 bases and J 13 bases; bases outside gene matches: 14. Looked up from germline, CDR1 is SNHLY and CDR2 is FYNNEI.

This clone was counted only a few times. The chain has TRBV7-9 and TRBJ1-3; weak D call: TRBD1 (5 bases). The CDR3 loop spans 16 amino acids. Germline lookup yields CDR1 SEHNR and CDR2 FQNEAQ (reference sequence). V lost 1 base to trimming and J lost 2 bases, with 12 bases between them. The CDR3 reads CASSLVMGGPGNTIYF. CDR3 DNA sequence: TGTGCCAGCAGCTTAGTTATGGGGGGACCTGGAAACACCATATATTTT.

The rearrangement joins TRBV15 to TRBJ1-5; D may be TRBD1 (6 bases). V gave up 0 bases and J gave up 4 bases, with 13 bases separating them. This CDR3 contains 16 residues. From germline, CDR1 is LNHNV and CDR2 YYDKDF (reference sequence). The CDR3 loop reads CATSRDLRGGNQPQHF. In DNA, the CDR3 is TGTGCCACCAGCAGAGATCTTAGGGGGGGAAATCAGCCCCAGCATTTT.

CDR3 region: CAWSAGTVYGYTF. The CDR3, as DNA: TGTGCCTGGAGTGCCGGGACAGTCTATGGCTACACCTTC. The V call is TRBV30, the J call TRBJ1-2; 7 positions agree with TRBD1. This CDR3 has 13 residues. Germline loops: CDR1 GTSNPN, CDR2 SVGIG (reference sequence). Losses at the gene ends were 1 base for V and 4 bases for J; bases not matched to a gene: 3.

The rearrangement joins TRBV6-1 to TRBJ1-3, with D unclear. V lost 1 base and J 4 bases, leaving 2 bases between the germline ends. Germline V gene sequence: CDR1 MNHNS, CDR2 SASEGT. The CDR3 totals 12 residues. DNA of the CDR3: TGTGCCAGCAGTGAAGTCGGAAACACCATATATTTT. Its translation: CASSEVGNTIYF.

This sequence joins TRBV29-1 and TRBJ2-5; TRBD2 aligns across 13 bases. This CDR3 comprises 14 residues. Germline loops: CDR1 SQVTM, CDR2 ANQGSEA. V was clipped by 4 bases and J by 5 bases; unmatched bases: 4. CDR3: CSVGPTSGRETQYF. In DNA form, the CDR3 reads TGCAGCGTTGGCCCGACTAGCGGGAGGGAGACCCAGTACTTC.

V usage is TRBV2 and J usage is TRBJ2-3; 7 bases fit TRBD2. V lost 6 bases to trimming and J lost 0 bases; unmatched junction nucleotides: 6. The CDR3 sequence is 15 residues long. Germline V gene data show CDR1 as SNHLY and CDR2 as FYNNEI. Here the CDR3 reads CASRALTSSTDTQYF. DNA for the CDR3: TGTGCCAGCAGAGCCCTGACTAGCAGCACAGATACGCAGTATTTT.

The chain has TRBV14 and TRBJ1-2; D remains unclear. The CDR3 contains 14 residues. Germline CDR1 is SGHDN and CDR2 is FVKESK. V was cut by 0 bases and J by 3 bases, with 8 bases left in between. The CDR3 DNA reads as TGTGCCAGCAGCCAAGATCCGGGTGACTATGGCTACACCTTC. Translated, it gives CASSQDPGDYGYTF.

The rearrangement uses TRBV13 and TRBJ2-5, with no clear D. The V and J ends lost 4 bases and 0 bases respectively, with 18 bases between them. From germline, CDR1 is PRHDT and CDR2 FYEKMQ (reference sequence). This CDR3 comprises 17 residues. The CDR3 DNA reads as TGTGCCAGCAGCTCGTGGGAAGTGGATAGGGACCAAGAGACCCAGTACTTC. This gives the protein CASSSWEVDRDQETQYF.

The genes are TRBV21-1 and TRBJ1-5. TRBV21-1 is a listed pseudogene. The CDR3 has 14 residues. CDR3 sequence: CASSSNPGGMPQHF. The DNA for the CDR3 is TGTGCCAGCAGCAGCAACCCGGGAGGGATGCCCCAGCATTTT.

V and J are TRBV19 and TRBJ2-2, with a weak D call TRBD2 (6 bases). CDR1 is LNHDA and CDR2 is SQIVND in the germline V gene (reference sequence). V was shortened by 8 bases and J by 1 base, with 14 bases between the two germline ends. The length of the CDR3 is 15 residues. The CDR3, as DNA: TGTGCCAGTTTCCCGGGACTGTTGAACACCGGGGAGCTGTTTTTT. It yields the protein CASFPGLLNTGELFF.

The rearrangement joins TRBV7-8 to TRBJ1-4; 8 nucleotides align to TRBD1. The ends lost 7 bases at V and 0 bases at J; junction bases unmatched: 10. The CDR3 contains 17 residues. Per germline, CDR1 SGHVS and CDR2 FQNEAQ. This CDR3 reads CASTLTGEGPTNEKLFF. The CDR3 bases are TGTGCCAGCACCTTGACAGGGGAGGGCCCAACTAATGAAAAACTGTTTTTT.